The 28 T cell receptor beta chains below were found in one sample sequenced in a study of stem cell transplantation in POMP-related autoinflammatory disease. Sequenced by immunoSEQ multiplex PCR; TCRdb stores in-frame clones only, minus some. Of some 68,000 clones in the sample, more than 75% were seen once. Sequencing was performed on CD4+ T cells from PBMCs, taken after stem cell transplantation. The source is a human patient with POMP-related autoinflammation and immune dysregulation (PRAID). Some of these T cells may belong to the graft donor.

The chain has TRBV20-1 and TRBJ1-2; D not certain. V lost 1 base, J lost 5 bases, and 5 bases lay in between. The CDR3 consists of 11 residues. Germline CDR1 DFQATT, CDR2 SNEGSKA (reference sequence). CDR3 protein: CSARAGYGYTF. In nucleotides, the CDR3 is TGCAGTGCTAGAGCGGGGTATGGCTACACCTTC.

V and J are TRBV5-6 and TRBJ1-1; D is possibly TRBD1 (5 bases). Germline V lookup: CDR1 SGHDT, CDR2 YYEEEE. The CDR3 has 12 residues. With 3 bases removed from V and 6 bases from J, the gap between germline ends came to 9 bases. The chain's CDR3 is CASSSSGPEAFF. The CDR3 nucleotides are TGTGCCAGCAGCTCGTCGGGACCTGAAGCTTTCTTT.

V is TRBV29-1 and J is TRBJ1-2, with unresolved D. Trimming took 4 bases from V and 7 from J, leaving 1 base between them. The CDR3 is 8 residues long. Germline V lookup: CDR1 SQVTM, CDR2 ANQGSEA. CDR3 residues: CSVAGYTF. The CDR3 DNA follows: TGCAGCGTTGCTGGCTACACCTTC.

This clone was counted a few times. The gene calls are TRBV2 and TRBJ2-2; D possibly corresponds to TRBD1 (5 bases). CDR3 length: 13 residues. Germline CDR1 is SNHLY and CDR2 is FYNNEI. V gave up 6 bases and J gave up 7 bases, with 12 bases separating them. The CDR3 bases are TGTGCCAGCAGAGTCAGGGTAGACGGGGAGCTGTTTTTT. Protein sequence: CASRVRVDGELFF.

CDR3 coding DNA: TGTGCCAGCAGTTTCCTGGGCACTGAAGCTTTCTTT. It yields the protein CASSFLGTEAFF. The chain is built from TRBV28 and TRBJ1-1; D is ambiguous. Germline assignment: CDR1 MDHEN and CDR2 SYDVKM. The CDR3 totals 12 residues. V shed 3 bases and J shed 4 bases, with 6 bases lying between them.

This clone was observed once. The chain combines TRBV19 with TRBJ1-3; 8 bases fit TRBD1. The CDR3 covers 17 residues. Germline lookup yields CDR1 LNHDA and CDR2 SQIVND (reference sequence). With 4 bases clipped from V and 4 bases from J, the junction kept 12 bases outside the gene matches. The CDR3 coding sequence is TGTGCCAGTAGTACGCTTCTGACAGGGGCGCGGGGAAACACCATATATTTT. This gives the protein CASSTLLTGARGNTIYF.

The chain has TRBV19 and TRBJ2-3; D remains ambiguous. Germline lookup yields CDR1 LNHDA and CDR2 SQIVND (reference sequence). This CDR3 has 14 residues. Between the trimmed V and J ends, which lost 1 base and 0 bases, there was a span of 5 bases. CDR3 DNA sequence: TGTGCCAGTAGTATAGTATTAAGCACAGATACGCAGTATTTT. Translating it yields CASSIVLSTDTQYF.

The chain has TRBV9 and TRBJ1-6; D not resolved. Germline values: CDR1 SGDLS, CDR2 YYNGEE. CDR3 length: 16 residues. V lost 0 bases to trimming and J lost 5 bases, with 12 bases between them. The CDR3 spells CASSVGGFGHNSPLHF. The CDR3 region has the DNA TGTGCCAGCAGCGTAGGAGGATTTGGCCATAATTCACCCCTCCACTTT.

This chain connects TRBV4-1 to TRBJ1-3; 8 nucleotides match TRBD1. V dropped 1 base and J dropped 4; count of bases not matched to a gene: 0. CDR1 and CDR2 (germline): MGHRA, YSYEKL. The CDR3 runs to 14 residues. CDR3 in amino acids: CASSQGTGGNTIYF. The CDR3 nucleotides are TGCGCCAGCAGCCAAGGGACAGGGGGAAACACCATATATTTT.

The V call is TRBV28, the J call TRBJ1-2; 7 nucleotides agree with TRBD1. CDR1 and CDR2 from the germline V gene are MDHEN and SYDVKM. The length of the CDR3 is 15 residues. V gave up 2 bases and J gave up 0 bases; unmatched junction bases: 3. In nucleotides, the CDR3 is TGTGCCAGCAGTTTAGGGGACAGAACTAACTATGGCTACACCTTC. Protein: CASSLGDRTNYGYTF.

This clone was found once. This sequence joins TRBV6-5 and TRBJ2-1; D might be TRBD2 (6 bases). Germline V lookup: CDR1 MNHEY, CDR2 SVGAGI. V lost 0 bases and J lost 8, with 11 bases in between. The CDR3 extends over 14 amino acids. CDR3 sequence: CASSYSSGVDEQFF. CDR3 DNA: TGTGCCAGCAGTTACTCGTCGGGAGTCGATGAGCAGTTCTTC.

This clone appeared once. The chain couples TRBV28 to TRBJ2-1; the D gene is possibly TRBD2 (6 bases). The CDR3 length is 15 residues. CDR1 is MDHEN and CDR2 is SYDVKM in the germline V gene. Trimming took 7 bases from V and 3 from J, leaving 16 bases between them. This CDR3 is CASTKIGGFYNEQFF. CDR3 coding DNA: TGTGCCAGCACCAAAATCGGGGGTTTCTACAATGAGCAGTTCTTC. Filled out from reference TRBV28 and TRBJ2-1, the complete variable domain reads DVKVTQSSRYLVKRTGEKVFLECVQDMDHENMFWYRQDPGLGLRLIYFSYDVKMKEKGDIPEGYSVSREKKERFSLILESASTNQTSMYLCASTKIGGFYNEQFFGPGTRLTVL.

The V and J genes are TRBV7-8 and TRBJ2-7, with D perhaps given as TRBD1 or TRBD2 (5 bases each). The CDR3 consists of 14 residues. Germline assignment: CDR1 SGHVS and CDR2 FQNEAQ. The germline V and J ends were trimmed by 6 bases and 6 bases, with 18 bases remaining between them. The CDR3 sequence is CASRFGSGAAEQYF. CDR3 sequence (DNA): TGTGCCAGCAGATTCGGATCCGGGGCGGCCGAGCAGTACTTC.

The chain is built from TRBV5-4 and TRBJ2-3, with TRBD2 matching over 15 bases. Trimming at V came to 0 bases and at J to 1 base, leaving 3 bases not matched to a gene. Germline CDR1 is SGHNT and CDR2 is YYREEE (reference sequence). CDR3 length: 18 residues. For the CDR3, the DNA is TGTGCCAGCAGCTTGGCGCGGACTAGCGGGGGGGGCACAGATACGCAGTATTTT. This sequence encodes CASSLARTSGGGTDTQYF.

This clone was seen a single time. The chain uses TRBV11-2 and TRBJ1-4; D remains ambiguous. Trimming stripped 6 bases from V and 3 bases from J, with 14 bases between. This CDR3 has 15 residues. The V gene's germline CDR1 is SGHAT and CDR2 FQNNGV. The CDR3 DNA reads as TGTGCCAGCAGGAAGCCGGGGTCTCCTAATGAAAAACTGTTTTTT. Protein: CASRKPGSPNEKLFF.

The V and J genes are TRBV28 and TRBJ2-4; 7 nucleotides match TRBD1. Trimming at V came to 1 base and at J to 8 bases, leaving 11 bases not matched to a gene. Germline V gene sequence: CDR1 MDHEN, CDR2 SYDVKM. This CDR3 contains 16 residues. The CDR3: CASSLSGTAPRDIQYF. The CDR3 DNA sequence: TGTGCCAGCAGTTTATCGGGGACAGCCCCCCGAGACATTCAGTACTTC.

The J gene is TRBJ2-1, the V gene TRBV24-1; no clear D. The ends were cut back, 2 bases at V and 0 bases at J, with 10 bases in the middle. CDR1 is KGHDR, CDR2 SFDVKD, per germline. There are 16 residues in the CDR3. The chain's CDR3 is CATSDSGRSSYNEQFF. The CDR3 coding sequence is TGTGCCACCAGTGATTCTGGCAGAAGCTCCTACAATGAGCAGTTCTTC.

CDR3 DNA sequence: TGTGCCAGCAGCCTCGGGACTAGCGACTACGAGCAGTACTTC. This codes for CASSLGTSDYEQYF. This sequence joins TRBV6-5 and TRBJ2-7; 10 bases are shared with TRBD2. The CDR3 contains 14 residues. Trimming cost V 6 bases and J 3 bases; bases outside gene matches: 5. Germline values: CDR1 MNHEY, CDR2 SVGAGI.

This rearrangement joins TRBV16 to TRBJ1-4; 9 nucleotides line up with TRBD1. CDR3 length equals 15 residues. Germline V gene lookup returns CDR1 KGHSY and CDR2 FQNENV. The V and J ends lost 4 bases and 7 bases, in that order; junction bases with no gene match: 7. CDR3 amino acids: CASSPGTGRGEKLFF. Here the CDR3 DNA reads TGTGCCAGCAGCCCGGGGACAGGGCGCGGTGAAAAACTGTTTTTT.

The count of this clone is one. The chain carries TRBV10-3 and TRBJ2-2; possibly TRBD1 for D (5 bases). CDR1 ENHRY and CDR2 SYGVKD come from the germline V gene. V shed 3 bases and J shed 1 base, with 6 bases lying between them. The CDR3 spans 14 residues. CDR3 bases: TGTGCCATCAGTGAACAGGTGAACACCGGGGAGCTGTTTTTT. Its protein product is CAISEQVNTGELFF.

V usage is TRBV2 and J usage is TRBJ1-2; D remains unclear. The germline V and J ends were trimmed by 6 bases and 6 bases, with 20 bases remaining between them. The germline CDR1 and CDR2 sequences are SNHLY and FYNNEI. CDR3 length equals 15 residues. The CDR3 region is CASRASVRALHGYTF. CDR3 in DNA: TGTGCCAGCAGGGCCAGTGTGAGGGCCCTACATGGCTACACCTTC.

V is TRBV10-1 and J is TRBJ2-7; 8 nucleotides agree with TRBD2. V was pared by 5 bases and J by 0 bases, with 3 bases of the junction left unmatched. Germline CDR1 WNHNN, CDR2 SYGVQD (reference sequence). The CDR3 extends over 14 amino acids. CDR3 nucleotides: TGCGCCAGCAGTATTAGCGGGAACTCCTACGAGCAGTACTTC. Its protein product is CASSISGNSYEQYF.

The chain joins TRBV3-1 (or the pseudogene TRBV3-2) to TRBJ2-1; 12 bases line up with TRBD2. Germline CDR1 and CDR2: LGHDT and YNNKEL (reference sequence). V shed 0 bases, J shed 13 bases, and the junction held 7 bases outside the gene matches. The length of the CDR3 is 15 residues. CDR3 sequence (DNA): TGTGCCAGCAGCCAAGAGCATGGGACTAGCGGGCGTCAGTTCTTC. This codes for CASSQEHGTSGRQFF.

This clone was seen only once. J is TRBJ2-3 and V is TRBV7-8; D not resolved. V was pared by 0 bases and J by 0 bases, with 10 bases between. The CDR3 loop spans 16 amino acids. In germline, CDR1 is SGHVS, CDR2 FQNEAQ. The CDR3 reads CASSLARSSSTDTQYF. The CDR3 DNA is TGTGCCAGCAGCTTAGCGAGGTCTTCTAGCACAGATACGCAGTATTTT.

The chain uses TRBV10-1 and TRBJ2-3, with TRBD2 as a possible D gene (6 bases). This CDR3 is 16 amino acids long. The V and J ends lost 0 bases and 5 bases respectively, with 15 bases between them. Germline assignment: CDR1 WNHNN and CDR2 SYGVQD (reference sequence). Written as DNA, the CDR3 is TGCGCCAGCAGTGAGTCCCCTCGGGACTTGTTAGATACGCAGTATTTT. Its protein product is CASSESPRDLLDTQYF.

The CDR3 region is CASSIGQGSAGKNIQYF. The CDR3 region has the DNA TGTGCCAGCAGCATAGGACAGGGATCGGCGGGCAAAAACATTCAGTACTTC. The genes are TRBV5-6 and TRBJ2-4, with 8 bases matching TRBD1. V trimming: 4 bases; J trimming: 3 bases; junction bases outside the gene matches: 12. Germline assignment: CDR1 SGHDT and CDR2 YYEEEE. The CDR3 has 17 amino acids.

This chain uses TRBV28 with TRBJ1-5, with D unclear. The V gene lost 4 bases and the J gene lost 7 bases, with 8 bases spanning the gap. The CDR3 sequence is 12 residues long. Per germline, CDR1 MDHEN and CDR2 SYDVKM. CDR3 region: CASSSPEQPQHF. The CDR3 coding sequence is TGTGCCAGCAGTTCCCCAGAGCAGCCCCAGCATTTT.

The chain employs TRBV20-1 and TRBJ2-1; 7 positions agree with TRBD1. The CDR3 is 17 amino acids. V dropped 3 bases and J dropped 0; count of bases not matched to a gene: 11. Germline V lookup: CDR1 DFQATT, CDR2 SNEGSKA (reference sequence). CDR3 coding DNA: TGCAGTGCTAGTCCCCTACCGGGACAGAGCTCCTACAATGAGCAGTTCTTC. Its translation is CSASPLPGQSSYNEQFF.